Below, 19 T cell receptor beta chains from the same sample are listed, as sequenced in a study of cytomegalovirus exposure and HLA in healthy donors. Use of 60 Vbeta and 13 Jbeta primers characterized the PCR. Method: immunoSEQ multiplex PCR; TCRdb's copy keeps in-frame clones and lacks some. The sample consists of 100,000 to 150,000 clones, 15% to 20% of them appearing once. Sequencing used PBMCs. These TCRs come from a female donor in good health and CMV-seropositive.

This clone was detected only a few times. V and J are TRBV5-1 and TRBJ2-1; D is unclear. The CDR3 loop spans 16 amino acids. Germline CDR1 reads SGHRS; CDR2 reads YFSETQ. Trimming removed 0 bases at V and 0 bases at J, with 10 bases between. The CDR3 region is CASSLADSSSYNEQFF. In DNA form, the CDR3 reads TGCGCCAGCAGCTTGGCCGACTCGAGCTCCTACAATGAGCAGTTCTTC.

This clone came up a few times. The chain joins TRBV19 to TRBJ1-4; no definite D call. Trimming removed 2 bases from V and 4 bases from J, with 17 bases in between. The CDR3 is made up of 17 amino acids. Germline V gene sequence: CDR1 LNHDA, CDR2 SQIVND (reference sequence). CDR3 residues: CASSISIPAGDNEKLFF. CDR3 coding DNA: TGTGCCAGTAGTATATCCATTCCGGCAGGTGATAATGAAAAACTGTTTTTT.

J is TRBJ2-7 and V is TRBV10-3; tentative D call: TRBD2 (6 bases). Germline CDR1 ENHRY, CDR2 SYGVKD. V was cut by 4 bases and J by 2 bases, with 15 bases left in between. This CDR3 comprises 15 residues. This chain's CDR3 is CAISGGEVETYEQYF. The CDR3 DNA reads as TGTGCCATCAGTGGCGGGGAGGTTGAGACCTACGAGCAGTACTTC.

This CDR3 is CATAPPTGSTDTQYF. CDR3 DNA: TGTGCCACCGCCCCTCCGACGGGGAGCACAGATACGCAGTATTTT. The chain carries TRBV6-5 and TRBJ2-3, with D tentatively TRBD2 (5 bases). This CDR3 region has 15 residues. Trimming took off 10 bases at V and 0 bases at J, with 17 bases between the two ends. CDR1 is MNHEY, CDR2 SVGAGI, per germline.

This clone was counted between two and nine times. The CDR3 spells CASSPRGLTSGANVLTF. The CDR3 DNA reads as TGCGCCAGCAGCCCACGAGGTCTTACCTCTGGGGCCAACGTCCTGACTTTC. The chain uses TRBV4-3 and TRBJ2-6; the D is unclear. Trimming removed 4 bases at V and 0 bases at J, with 13 bases between. Germline values: CDR1 LGHNA, CDR2 YSLEER. The CDR3 runs to 17 residues.

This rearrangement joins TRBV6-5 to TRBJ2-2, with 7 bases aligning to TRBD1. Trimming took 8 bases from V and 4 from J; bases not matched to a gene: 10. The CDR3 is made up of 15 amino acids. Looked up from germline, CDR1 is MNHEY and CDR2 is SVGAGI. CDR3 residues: CASRTQGPSTGELFF. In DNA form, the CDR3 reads TGTGCCAGCCGAACACAGGGGCCTAGCACCGGGGAGCTGTTTTTT.

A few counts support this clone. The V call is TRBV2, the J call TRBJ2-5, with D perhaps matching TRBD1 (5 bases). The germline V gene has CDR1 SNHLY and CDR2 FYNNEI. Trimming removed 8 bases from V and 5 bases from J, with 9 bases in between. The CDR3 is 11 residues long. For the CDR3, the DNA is TGTGCCAGCCAGGGCTTGGAGACCCAGTACTTC. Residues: CASQGLETQYF. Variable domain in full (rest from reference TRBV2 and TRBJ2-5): EPEVTQTPSHQVTQMGQEVILRCVPISNHLYFYWYRQILGQKVEFLVSFYNNEISEKSEIFDDQFSVERPDGSNFTLKIRSTKLEDSAMYFCASQGLETQYFGPGTRLLVL.

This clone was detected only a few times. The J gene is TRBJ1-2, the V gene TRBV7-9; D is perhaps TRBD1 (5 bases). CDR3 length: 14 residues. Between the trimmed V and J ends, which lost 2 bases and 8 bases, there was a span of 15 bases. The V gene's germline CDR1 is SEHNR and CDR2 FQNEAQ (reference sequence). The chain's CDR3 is CASSLNTGGAGYTF. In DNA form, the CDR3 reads TGTGCCAGCAGCTTAAATACGGGGGGAGCCGGCTACACCTTC.

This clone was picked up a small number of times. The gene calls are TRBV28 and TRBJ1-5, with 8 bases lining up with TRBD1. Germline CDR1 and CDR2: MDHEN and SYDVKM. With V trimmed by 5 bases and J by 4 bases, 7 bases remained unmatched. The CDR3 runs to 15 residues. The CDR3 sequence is CASSVMDRVNQPQHF. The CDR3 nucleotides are TGTGCCAGCAGTGTTATGGACAGGGTAAATCAGCCCCAGCATTTT.

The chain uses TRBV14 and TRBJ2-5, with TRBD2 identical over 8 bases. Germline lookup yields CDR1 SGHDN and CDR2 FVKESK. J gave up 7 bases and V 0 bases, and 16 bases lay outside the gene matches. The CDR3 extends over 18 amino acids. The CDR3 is CASSQDGYSGNLGATQYF. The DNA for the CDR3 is TGTGCCAGCAGCCAAGATGGGTATAGCGGGAACCTGGGTGCGACCCAGTACTTC.

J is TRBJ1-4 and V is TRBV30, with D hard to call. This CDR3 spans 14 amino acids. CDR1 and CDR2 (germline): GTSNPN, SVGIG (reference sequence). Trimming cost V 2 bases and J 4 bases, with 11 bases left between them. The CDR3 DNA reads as TGTGCCTGGAGTCCTGTCGGGTTTAATGAAAAACTGTTTTTT. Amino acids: CAWSPVGFNEKLFF.

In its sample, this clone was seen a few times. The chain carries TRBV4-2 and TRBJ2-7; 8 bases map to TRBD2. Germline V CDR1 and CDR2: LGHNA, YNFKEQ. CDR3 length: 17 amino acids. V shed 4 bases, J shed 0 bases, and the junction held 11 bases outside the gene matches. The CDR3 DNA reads TGTGCCAGCAGCCGAAAGTCAAGCGGGGGCGTCTCCTACGAGCAGTACTTC. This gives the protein CASSRKSSGGVSYEQYF.

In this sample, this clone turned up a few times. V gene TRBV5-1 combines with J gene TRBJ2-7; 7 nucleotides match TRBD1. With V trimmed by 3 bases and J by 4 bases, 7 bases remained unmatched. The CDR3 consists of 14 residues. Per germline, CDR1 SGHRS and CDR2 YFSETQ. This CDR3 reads CASSYDRESYEQYF. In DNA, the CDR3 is TGCGCCAGCAGCTACGACAGGGAATCTTACGAGCAGTACTTC.

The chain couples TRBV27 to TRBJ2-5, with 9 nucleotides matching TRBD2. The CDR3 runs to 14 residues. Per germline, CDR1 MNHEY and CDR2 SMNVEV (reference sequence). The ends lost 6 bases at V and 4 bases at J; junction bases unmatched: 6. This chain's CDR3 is CASRQKLAGETQYF. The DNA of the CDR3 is TGTGCCAGCAGGCAAAAACTAGCGGGAGAGACCCAGTACTTC.

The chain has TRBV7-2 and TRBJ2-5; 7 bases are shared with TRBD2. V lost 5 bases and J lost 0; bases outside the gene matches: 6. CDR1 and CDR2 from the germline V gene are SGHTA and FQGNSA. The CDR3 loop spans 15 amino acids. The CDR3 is CASSTLSGDQETQYF. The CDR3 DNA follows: TGTGCCAGCAGCACCTTAAGCGGGGACCAAGAGACCCAGTACTTC.

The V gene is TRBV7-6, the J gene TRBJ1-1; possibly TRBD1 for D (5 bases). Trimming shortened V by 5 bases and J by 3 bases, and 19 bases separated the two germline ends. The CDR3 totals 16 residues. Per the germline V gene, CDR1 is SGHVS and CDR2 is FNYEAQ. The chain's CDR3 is CASSQAGGGRDTEAFF. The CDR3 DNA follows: TGTGCCAGCAGCCAAGCGGGGGGAGGGAGGGACACTGAAGCTTTCTTT.

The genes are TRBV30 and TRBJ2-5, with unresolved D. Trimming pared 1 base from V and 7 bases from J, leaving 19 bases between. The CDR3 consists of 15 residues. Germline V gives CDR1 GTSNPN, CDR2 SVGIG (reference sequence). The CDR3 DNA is TGTGCCTGGAGTGCTGTTTCTGGTGTCTCCGGGACCCAGTACTTC. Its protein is CAWSAVSGVSGTQYF.

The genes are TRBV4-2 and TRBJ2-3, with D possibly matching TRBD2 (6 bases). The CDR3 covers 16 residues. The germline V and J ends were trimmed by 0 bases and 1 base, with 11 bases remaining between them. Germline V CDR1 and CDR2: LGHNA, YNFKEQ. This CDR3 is CASSQDRSGRTDTQYF. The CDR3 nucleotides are TGTGCCAGCAGCCAAGATAGGAGCGGGCGCACAGATACGCAGTATTTT.

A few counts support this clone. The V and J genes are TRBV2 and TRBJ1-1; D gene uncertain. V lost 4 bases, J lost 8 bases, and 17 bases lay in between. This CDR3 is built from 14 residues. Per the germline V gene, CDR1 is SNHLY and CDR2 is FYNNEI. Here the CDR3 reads CASSVERVGVEAFF. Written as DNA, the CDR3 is TGTGCCAGCAGTGTCGAAAGGGTGGGAGTCGAAGCTTTCTTT. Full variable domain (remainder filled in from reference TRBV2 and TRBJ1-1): EPEVTQTPSHQVTQMGQEVILRCVPISNHLYFYWYRQILGQKVEFLVSFYNNEISEKSEIFDDQFSVERPDGSNFTLKIRSTKLEDSAMYFCASSVERVGVEAFFGQGTRLTVV.